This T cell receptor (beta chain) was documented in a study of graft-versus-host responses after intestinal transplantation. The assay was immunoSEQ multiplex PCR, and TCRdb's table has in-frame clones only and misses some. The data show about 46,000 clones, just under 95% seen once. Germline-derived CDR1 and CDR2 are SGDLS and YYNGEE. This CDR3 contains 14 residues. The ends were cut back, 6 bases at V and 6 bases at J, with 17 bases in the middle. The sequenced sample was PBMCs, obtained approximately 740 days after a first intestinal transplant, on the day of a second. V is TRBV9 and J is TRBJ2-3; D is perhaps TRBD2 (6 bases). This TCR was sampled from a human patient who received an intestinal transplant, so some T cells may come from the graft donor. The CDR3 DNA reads TGTGCCAGCAAAACTAGCCCGAGGTCGGATACGCAGTATTTT. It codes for CASKTSPRSDTQYF.